This T cell receptor (beta chain) was recorded in a study of cytomegalovirus exposure and HLA in healthy donors. Study-level information: HLA-typed donors were the source of 86 million or so unique TCRs held in an early data release. Study results and limitations: Analyzed later, most CMV-associated TCR beta chains appeared HLA-restricted.

Primers included in the PCR were 60 Vbeta and 13 Jbeta primers. Sequencing used immunoSEQ multiplex PCR; TCRdb keeps in-frame clones, though not all of them. The table has around 160,000 clones, 68% seen once; the top ten hold around 3%. The V end lost 4 bases, the J end lost 2 bases, and 5 bases lay between the germline ends. Per the germline V gene, CDR1 is SGHNT and CDR2 is YYREEE (reference sequence). The CDR3 has 12 residues. Of note for this clone: Its antigen remains unidentified.

The V call is TRBV5-4, the J call TRBJ2-3, with D unclear. The receptor was isolated from a woman between 35 and 50 years old in good health and CMV-seropositive. Sequencing was done on a sample of PBMCs. CDR3 DNA: TGTGCCAGCAGCCGCGACACAGATACGCAGTATTTT. It specifies CASSRDTDTQYF.